This T cell receptor (beta chain) comes out of a study of shared clonotypes between healthy human individuals. Method: immunoSEQ multiplex PCR; TCRdb's copy keeps in-frame clones and lacks some. The sample carries 2 million to 2.5 million clones, more than 90% recorded once. This CDR3 is 17 amino acids long. Sequencing was done on a sample of naive CD4+ T cells sorted from blood. The subset is: CD45RA+ positively selected. The receptor was isolated from a man between 18 and 35 years old in good health. V usage is TRBV21-1 and J usage is TRBJ2-6; the table's D call of TRBD2 was not tested on the DNA. TRBV21-1 counts as a pseudogene. This CDR3 is CATPTPPRRSGANVLTF. The CDR3, as DNA: TGTGCCACCCCAACCCCCCCTCGGAGGTCTGGGGCCAACGTCCTGACTTTC.